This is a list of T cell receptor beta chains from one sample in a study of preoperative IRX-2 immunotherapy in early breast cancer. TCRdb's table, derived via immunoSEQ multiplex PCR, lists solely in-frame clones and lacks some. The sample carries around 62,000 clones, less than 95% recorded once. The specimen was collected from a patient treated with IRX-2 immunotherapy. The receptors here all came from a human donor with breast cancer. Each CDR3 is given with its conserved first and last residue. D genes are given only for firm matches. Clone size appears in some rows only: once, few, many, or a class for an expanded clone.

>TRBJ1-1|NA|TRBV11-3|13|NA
CASSSGPGTEAFF
TGTGCCAGCAGCTCAGGACCTGGGACTGAAGCTTTCTTT
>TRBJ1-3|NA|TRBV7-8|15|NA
CASRPQGISGNTIYF
TGTGCCAGCAGGCCGCAGGGCATCTCTGGAAACACCATATATTTT
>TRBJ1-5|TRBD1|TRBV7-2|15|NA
CASSFTGGGNQPQHF
TGTGCCAGCAGCTTCACAGGGGGGGGCAATCAGCCCCAGCATTTT
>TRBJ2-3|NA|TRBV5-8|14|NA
CASSMGGGPDTQYF
TGTGCCAGCAGCATGGGGGGGGGCCCAGATACGCAGTATTTT
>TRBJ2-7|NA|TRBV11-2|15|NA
CASSLSWAGYDEQYF
TGTGCCAGCAGCTTATCTTGGGCAGGGTACGACGAGCAGTACTTC
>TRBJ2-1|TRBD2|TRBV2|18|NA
CARQGPGTRGRRGNEQFF
TGTGCCAGACAGGGCCCCGGGACTAGGGGACGGAGGGGCAATGAGCAGTTCTTC
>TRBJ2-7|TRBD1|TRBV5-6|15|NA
CASSFPGTGSYEQYF
TGTGCCAGCAGCTTCCCCGGGACAGGATCCTACGAGCAGTACTTC
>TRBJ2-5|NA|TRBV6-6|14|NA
CASSYSAEEETQYF
TGTGCCAGCAGTTACTCTGCGGAGGAGGAGACCCAGTACTTC
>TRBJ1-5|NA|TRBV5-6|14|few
CASSLVSSNQPQHF
TGTGCCAGCAGCTTGGTCAGTAGCAATCAGCCCCAGCATTTT
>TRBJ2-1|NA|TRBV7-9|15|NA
CASSTYLHSYNEQFF
TGTGCCAGCAGCACCTACCTCCACTCCTACAATGAGCAGTTCTTC
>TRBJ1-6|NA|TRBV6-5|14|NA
CASSWGGVRSPLHF
TGTGCCAGCAGTTGGGGGGGGGTCCGATCACCCCTCCACTTT
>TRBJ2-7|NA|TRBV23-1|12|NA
CASSQYGSEQYF
TGCGCCAGCAGTCAATACGGGAGCGAGCAGTACTTC
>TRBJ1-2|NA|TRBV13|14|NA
CASSLGPGDYGYTF
TGTGCCAGCAGCTTAGGTCCCGGGGACTATGGCTACACCTTC
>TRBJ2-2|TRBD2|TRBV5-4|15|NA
CASSYGTIPTGELFF
TGTGCCAGCAGCTACGGGACTATCCCAACCGGGGAGCTGTTTTTT
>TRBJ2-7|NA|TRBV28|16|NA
CASIGSSPMLRYEQYF
TGTGCCAGCATTGGATCCTCACCTATGTTGCGCTACGAGCAGTACTTC
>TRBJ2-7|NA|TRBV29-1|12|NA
CSVEAGTYEQYF
TGCAGCGTTGAGGCTGGGACCTACGAGCAGTACTTC
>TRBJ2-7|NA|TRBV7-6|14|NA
CASSVSRDHNEQYF
TGTGCCAGCAGCGTCAGCAGGGATCATAACGAGCAGTACTTC
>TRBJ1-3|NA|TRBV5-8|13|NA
CASSFRQGHTIYF
TGTGCCAGCAGCTTTCGGCAGGGGCACACCATATATTTT
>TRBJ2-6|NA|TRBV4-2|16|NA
CASSRLGNSGANVLTF
TGTGCCAGCAGCCGACTCGGAAACTCTGGGGCCAACGTCCTGACTTTC
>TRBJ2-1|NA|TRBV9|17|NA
CASSVNEIELSYNEQFF
TGTGCCAGCAGCGTAAACGAGATAGAACTCTCCTACAATGAGCAGTTCTTC
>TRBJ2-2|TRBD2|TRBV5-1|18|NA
CASKVSPLAGASGGELFF
TGCGCCAGCAAGGTCTCGCCACTAGCGGGAGCCTCGGGCGGGGAGCTGTTTTTT
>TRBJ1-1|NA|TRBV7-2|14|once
CASSTGPATPEAFF
TGTGCCAGCAGCACCGGGCCCGCTACCCCTGAAGCTTTCTTT
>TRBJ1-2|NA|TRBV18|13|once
CASSHTDNYGYTF
TGTGCCAGCTCACACACGGATAACTATGGCTACACCTTC
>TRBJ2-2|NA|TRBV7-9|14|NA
CASSLRDTYRELFF
TGTGCCAGCAGCCTCCGGGACACCTACCGGGAGCTGTTTTTT
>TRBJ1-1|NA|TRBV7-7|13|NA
CASSLTMNTEAFF
TGTGCCAGCAGCCTAACAATGAATACTGAAGCTTTCTTT
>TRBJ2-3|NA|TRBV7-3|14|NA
CASSPKSSRDTQYF
TGTGCCAGCAGCCCCAAGAGTTCTAGAGATACGCAGTATTTT
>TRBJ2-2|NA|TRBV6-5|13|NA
CASSRTNTGELFF
TGTGCCAGCAGTAGAACGAACACCGGGGAGCTGTTTTTT
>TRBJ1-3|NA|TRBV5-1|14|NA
CASRDGNPGNTIYF
TGCGCCAGCAGGGATGGGAATCCTGGAAACACCATATATTTT
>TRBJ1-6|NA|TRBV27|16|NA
CASTRGTRGNNSPLHF
TGTGCCAGCACTCGAGGTACTCGGGGAAATAATTCACCCCTCCACTTT
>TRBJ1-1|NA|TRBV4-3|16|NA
CASSQDSPRVGTEAFF
TGCGCCAGCAGCCAAGACTCCCCCCGGGTGGGCACTGAAGCTTTCTTT
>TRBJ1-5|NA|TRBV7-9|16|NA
CASSLGIDRTNQPQHF
TGTGCCAGCAGCTTAGGGATAGACAGGACCAATCAGCCCCAGCATTTT
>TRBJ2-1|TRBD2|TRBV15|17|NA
CATDGTSGPSLTNEQFF
TGTGCCACCGATGGGACTAGCGGACCCTCTCTTACCAATGAGCAGTTCTTC
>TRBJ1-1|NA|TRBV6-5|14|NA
CASSYSEENTEAFF
TGTGCCAGCAGTTACTCTGAGGAGAACACTGAAGCTTTCTTT
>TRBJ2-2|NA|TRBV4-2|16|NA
CASSLTGTTNTGELFF
TGTGCCAGCAGCCTCACCGGGACAACGAACACCGGGGAGCTGTTTTTT
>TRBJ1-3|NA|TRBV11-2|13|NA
CASSVNSGNTIYF
TGTGCCAGCAGCGTCAACTCTGGAAACACCATATATTTT
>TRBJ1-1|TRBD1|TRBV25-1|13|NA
CASSDDRAGKPFF
TGTGCCAGCAGTGACGACAGGGCTGGGAAGCCTTTCTTT
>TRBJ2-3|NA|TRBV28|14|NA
CAVPLRDSTDTQYF
TGTGCCGTTCCTTTGCGGGACTCCACAGATACGCAGTATTTT